This T cell receptor (beta chain) was documented in a study of breast tumors, draining lymph nodes, adjacent tissues. Study findings and constraints: Compared with basal-like, luminal-like tumors shared significantly more repertoire with nontumor tissue. Tumors had less TCR diversity than lymph nodes, more than nontumor tissue. That most tumor T cells come from lymph nodes remained unproven. Most tumor T cells seemingly derive from lymph node, then expand in tumor.

Per germline, CDR1 SGHNT and CDR2 YENEEA. Between the trimmed V and J ends, which lost 5 bases and 2 bases, there was a span of 18 bases. The CDR3 contains 17 residues. A single record per CDR3 protein comes from TCRdb applying MiXCR to the multiplex PCR reads. Altogether about 180,000 distinct CDR3 sequences are present, approximately 30% being singletons, with the ten largest covering around 4.1%. This clonotype occurred many times. Its antigen is still unknown. Axillary draining lymph nodes of breast cancer patients supplied the node samples. V and J are TRBV11-3 and TRBJ2-2, with D perhaps matching TRBD1 (6 bases). Specimen: axillary lymph node tissue. The clonotype was recovered from a female donor with breast cancer. Some clones in this sample may be carry-over from other donors' samples. The CDR3 coding sequence is TGTGCCAGCAGCGCACAACCGGGACAAAGAAACACCGGGGAGCTGTTTTTT. Translated, it gives CASSAQPGQRNTGELFF.